The 28 T cell receptor beta chains below were found in one sample sequenced in a study of T-cell memory formation after mild COVID-19. TCRdb passed the 5' RACE reads through MiXCR, listing each CDR3 protein once. Of 300,000 to 350,000 distinct CDR3 sequences in the sample, 19% are singletons; the top ten hold under 25%. Sequences were obtained from PBMCs or a T cell subset sorted from them (not recorded which). These receptors came from a man younger than 35 who had mild COVID-19 (a few samples of this study predate the infection). Cell type and time point are not known.

This chain connects TRBV12-3 or TRBV12-4 to TRBJ1-5; no firm D call. This CDR3 comprises 13 residues. V shed 4 bases and J shed 7 bases, with 11 bases lying between them. The CDR3 nucleotides read TGTGCCAGCAGTTCCCCGGGTCCACAGCCCCAGCATTTT. Translated, it gives CASSSPGPQPQHF.

This clonotype was counted a few times. The chain links TRBV5-6 to TRBJ2-1; D possibly uses TRBD1 or TRBD2 (5 bases each). V was clipped by 1 base and J by 4 bases, with 18 bases between them. CDR3 length: 17 residues. In germline, CDR1 is SGHDT, CDR2 YYEEEE. DNA for the CDR3: TGTGCCAGCAGCTTGCCCGCTCTAGCAGAGGGGTACAATGAGCAGTTCTTC. Its translation is CASSLPALAEGYNEQFF.

The chain couples TRBV10-1 to TRBJ2-2; D unresolved. CDR1 WNHNN and CDR2 SYGVQD come from the germline V gene (reference sequence). V lost 2 bases to trimming and J lost 5 bases, with 9 bases between them. This CDR3 is 14 amino acids long. The CDR3 DNA follows: TGCGCCAGCAGTGAGAGCAGACAAACCGGGGAGCTGTTTTTT. Protein: CASSESRQTGELFF.

This clonotype has just a few counts. The chain recombines TRBV6-2 or TRBV6-3 with TRBJ2-7, with D unresolved. Germline CDR1 MNHEY, CDR2 SVGEGT. The CDR3 has 11 residues. V lost 6 bases, J lost 0 bases, and 3 bases lay in between. The CDR3 sequence: CASRDSYEQYV. In DNA form, the CDR3 reads TGTGCCAGCAGGGACTCCTACGAGCAGTACGTC.

There are a few counts of this clonotype. The chain uses TRBV12-3 or TRBV12-4 and TRBJ1-1, with D tentatively TRBD1 (5 bases). CDR3 length equals 14 residues. Trimming took off 7 bases at V and 6 bases at J, with 18 bases between the two ends. The CDR3, as DNA: TGTGCCAGCACCACCGGGGCTGCCCTCTCTGAAGCTTTCTTT. It is translated as CASTTGAALSEAFF.

In its sample, this clonotype was seen a few times. The genes are TRBV5-1 and TRBJ1-1; D remains ambiguous. Deletions cut 4 bases from V and 3 bases from J, with 7 bases between. The CDR3 is made up of 12 amino acids. Germline lookup yields CDR1 SGHRS and CDR2 YFSETQ. The CDR3 region is CASSAWDTEAFF. CDR3 coding DNA: TGCGCCAGCAGCGCGTGGGACACTGAAGCTTTCTTT.

This chain uses TRBV7-9 with TRBJ1-1; D unclear. With 5 bases removed from V and 2 bases from J, the gap between germline ends came to 12 bases. The CDR3 length is 14 residues. Germline V gives CDR1 SEHNR, CDR2 FQNEAQ (reference sequence). CDR3 in amino acids: CASSPLSSNTEAFF. CDR3 sequence (DNA): TGTGCCAGCAGCCCCCTTAGCAGTAACACTGAAGCTTTCTTT. Complete variable domain (other parts from reference TRBV7-9 and TRBJ1-1): DTGVSQNPRHKITKRGQNVTFRCDPISEHNRLYWYRQTLGQGPEFLTYFQNEAQLEKSRLLSDRFSAERPKGSFSTLEIQRTEQGDSAMYLCASSPLSSNTEAFFGQGTRLTVV.

This sequence joins TRBV2 and TRBJ2-1, with 11 bases lining up with TRBD2. The V gene end was trimmed by 7 bases and the J gene end by 0 bases; junction bases not matched to a gene: 5. This CDR3 contains 16 residues. Germline CDR1 and CDR2: SNHLY and FYNNEI. CDR3 protein: CASTRLAGSSYNEQFF. The CDR3 DNA follows: TGTGCCAGCACCAGACTAGCGGGGAGCTCCTACAATGAGCAGTTCTTC.

V gene TRBV5-1 combines with J gene TRBJ2-1; 7 nucleotides match TRBD2. After removal of 2 bases from V and 2 bases from J, the junction contained 4 bases not matched to a gene. CDR3 size: 15 residues. Germline V gene lookup returns CDR1 SGHRS and CDR2 YFSETQ. The CDR3: CASSFRSGAYNEQFF. CDR3 DNA: TGCGCCAGCAGCTTTAGAAGCGGGGCCTACAATGAGCAGTTCTTC.

This clonotype has more than one count but fewer than ten. The chain recombines TRBV5-6 with TRBJ2-1; TRBD1 matches at 7 bases. Per the germline V gene, CDR1 is SGHDT and CDR2 is YYEEEE. V lost 2 bases, J lost 5 bases, and 10 bases stayed unmatched. The CDR3 length is 16 residues. The CDR3 loop is CASSFHPTGINNEQFF. CDR3 nucleotide sequence: TGTGCCAGCAGCTTTCATCCGACAGGGATCAACAATGAGCAGTTCTTC.

This clonotype was observed a handful of times. The V gene is TRBV20-1, the J gene TRBJ2-5; D is perhaps TRBD2 (6 bases). Looked up from germline, CDR1 is DFQATT and CDR2 is SNEGSKA (reference sequence). The CDR3 runs to 14 residues. Trimming cost V 6 bases and J 5 bases, with 19 bases left between them. CDR3 nucleotides: TGCAGTGCCGTCCCGGGTGGAGGGAGGGAGACCCAGTACTTC. Its translation: CSAVPGGGRETQYF.

This clonotype was counted only a few times. The V call is TRBV20-1, the J call TRBJ2-3; 13 positions agree with TRBD2. Germline loops: CDR1 DFQATT, CDR2 SNEGSKA (reference sequence). This CDR3 comprises 15 residues. V was pared by 2 bases and J by 4 bases, with 3 bases of the junction left unmatched. The DNA of the CDR3 is TGCAGTGCTAGAAAAACTAGCGGGGGGGCAGATACGCAGTATTTT. Its translation is CSARKTSGGADTQYF.

This chain connects TRBV5-4 to TRBJ2-7; D gene ambiguous. The CDR3 has 13 residues. Germline V gene lookup returns CDR1 SGHNT and CDR2 YYREEE (reference sequence). Trimming pared 0 bases from V and 5 bases from J, leaving 9 bases between. The CDR3 DNA reads as TGTGCCAGCAGCTTGGGCGTGATGGACGAGCAGTACGTC. This encodes CASSLGVMDEQYV.

The chain uses TRBV20-1 and TRBJ1-1; D ambiguous. Trimming shortened V by 6 bases and J by 1 base, and 18 bases separated the two germline ends. Germline CDR1 is DFQATT and CDR2 is SNEGSKA (reference sequence). CDR3 size: 15 residues. The CDR3 nucleotides read TGCAGTGCCCCCGTCGGGAATAAAGGGAACACTGAAGCTTTCTTT. It translates to CSAPVGNKGNTEAFF.

The rearrangement joins TRBV11-2 to TRBJ2-3; a weak D match, TRBD2 (7 bases). Trimming left V 1 base short and J 7 bases short, with 9 bases between. CDR1 and CDR2 (germline): SGHAT, FQNNGV. This CDR3 spans 13 amino acids. This chain's CDR3 is CASSLVGGHTQYF. The DNA of the CDR3 is TGTGCCAGCAGCTTAGTCGGGGGGCATACGCAGTATTTT.

The chain combines TRBV10-3 with TRBJ1-1, with no clear D. Germline V gives CDR1 ENHRY, CDR2 SYGVKD. This CDR3 has 13 amino acids. Trimming cost V 6 bases and J 0 bases, with 8 bases left between them. The chain's CDR3 is CAIRQNLNTEAFF. The CDR3, as DNA: TGTGCCATCAGGCAGAATTTGAACACTGAAGCTTTCTTT.

V and J are TRBV5-1 and TRBJ1-1; D perhaps matches TRBD1 (6 bases). Between the trimmed V and J ends, which lost 1 base and 3 bases, there was a span of 10 bases. This CDR3 is 14 amino acids long. The germline V gene encodes CDR1 SGHRS and CDR2 YFSETQ. In DNA form, the CDR3 reads TGCGCCAGCAGCTTGAAGGGGGACGACACTGAAGCTTTCTTT. This codes for CASSLKGDDTEAFF.

V usage is TRBV29-1 and J usage is TRBJ1-4; no reliable D call. Germline V CDR1 and CDR2: SQVTM, ANQGSEA. The germline V and J ends were trimmed by 6 bases and 0 bases, with 11 bases remaining between them. This CDR3 is 14 amino acids long. This chain's CDR3 is CSVYTGATNEKLFF. As DNA, the CDR3 is TGCAGCGTCTATACCGGCGCAACTAATGAAAAACTGTTTTTT.

In this sample, this clonotype turned up a few times. The chain couples TRBV20-1 to TRBJ2-2; D not certain. V was shortened by 3 bases and J by 6 bases, with 8 bases between the two germline ends. The CDR3 has 12 residues. Germline values: CDR1 DFQATT, CDR2 SNEGSKA (reference sequence). The CDR3 DNA reads as TGCAGTGCTAGTCGGAAAGCCGGGGAGCTGTTTTTT. Protein product: CSASRKAGELFF.

This clonotype has only a few counts. J is TRBJ2-7 and V is TRBV12-3 or TRBV12-4; the D gene could be TRBD1 or TRBD2 (5 bases each). Trimming removed 6 bases at V and 4 bases at J, with 19 bases between. There are 15 residues in the CDR3. Here the CDR3 reads CASSIGAGWLYEQYV. In nucleotides, the CDR3 is TGTGCCAGCAGCATCGGGGCAGGGTGGTTGTACGAGCAGTACGTC.

This clonotype was seen ten or more times. J is TRBJ2-4 and V is TRBV29-1; D is unclear. The CDR3 sequence is 15 residues long. The V gene lost 0 bases and the J gene lost 3 bases, with 12 bases spanning the gap. Germline CDR1 reads SQVTM; CDR2 reads ANQGSEA. The CDR3 DNA is TGCAGCGTTGAAGATCCCCTGGACCGCAAAAACATTCAGTACTTC. Its protein is CSVEDPLDRKNIQYF.

The chain is built from TRBV5-4 and TRBJ2-1; the match to TRBD2 covers 9 bases. CDR1 and CDR2 (germline): SGHNT, YYREEE (reference sequence). The CDR3 loop spans 16 amino acids. V shed 4 bases, J shed 5 bases, and the junction held 10 bases outside the gene matches. Here the CDR3 reads CASSRWGASGDNEQFF. CDR3 bases: TGTGCCAGCAGCCGGTGGGGGGCTAGCGGGGACAATGAGCAGTTCTTC.

This clonotype appeared a few times. This chain uses TRBV3-1 with TRBJ2-5; TRBD2 might be the D (5 bases). The CDR3 extends over 14 amino acids. Trimming took off 2 bases at V and 1 base at J, with 8 bases between the two ends. Germline CDR1 reads LGHDT; CDR2 reads YNNKEL (reference sequence). The CDR3: CASSQRTVQETQYF. In DNA form, the CDR3 reads TGTGCCAGCAGCCAACGGACTGTCCAAGAGACCCAGTACTTC.

The CDR3 DNA reads as TGTGCCAGCAGTTACCTAGCGGGGTCCTACAATGAGCAGTTCTTC. Translating gives CASSYLAGSYNEQFF. The rearrangement joins TRBV6-2 or TRBV6-3 to TRBJ2-1; 9 nucleotides match TRBD2. The trim removed 2 bases at V and 1 base at J, leaving 0 bases unmatched. Germline CDR1 MNHEY, CDR2 SVGEGT. The CDR3 sequence is 15 residues long.

The chain combines TRBV25-1 with TRBJ2-1, with 7 bases fitting TRBD1. The junction had 7 bases not matched to a gene; V was cut back by 9 bases and J by 2 bases. The CDR3 is made up of 14 amino acids. Looked up from germline, CDR1 is MGHDK and CDR2 is SYGVNS. In DNA form, the CDR3 reads TGTGCCAGTGCGACAGGGCCCCCCTACAATGAGCAGTTCTTC. Translating it yields CASATGPPYNEQFF.

The rearrangement joins TRBV29-1 to TRBJ2-3; a possible D gene is TRBD2 (7 bases). V lost 4 bases, J lost 2 bases, and 10 bases lay in between. Germline values: CDR1 SQVTM, CDR2 ANQGSEA. The CDR3 is 13 residues long. The CDR3 region has the DNA TGCAGCGTTGCTGGGGGGGCCACAGATACGCAGTATTTT. Translation gives CSVAGGATDTQYF.

V is TRBV15 and J is TRBJ2-7, with D possibly TRBD2 on 6 matching bases. This CDR3 contains 13 residues. Trimming stripped 3 bases from V and 1 base from J, with 7 bases between. In germline, CDR1 is LNHNV, CDR2 YYDKDF (reference sequence). The CDR3 spells CATSRGLSYEQYF. The DNA of the CDR3 is TGTGCCACCAGCAGGGGACTTTCCTACGAGCAGTACTTC.

This clonotype was detected many times. Mismatch with germline at one junction end may stem from a read error. This rearrangement joins TRBV7-7 to TRBJ2-5; TRBD2 might be the D (5 bases). The CDR3 is 14 amino acids. Germline CDR1 and CDR2: SSHAT and FNYEAQ (reference sequence). The CDR3 here is CASSLGGRQETQYF. The CDR3 nucleotides read TGTGCTAGCAGCTTAGGAGGCAGGCAAGAGACCCAGTACTTC.